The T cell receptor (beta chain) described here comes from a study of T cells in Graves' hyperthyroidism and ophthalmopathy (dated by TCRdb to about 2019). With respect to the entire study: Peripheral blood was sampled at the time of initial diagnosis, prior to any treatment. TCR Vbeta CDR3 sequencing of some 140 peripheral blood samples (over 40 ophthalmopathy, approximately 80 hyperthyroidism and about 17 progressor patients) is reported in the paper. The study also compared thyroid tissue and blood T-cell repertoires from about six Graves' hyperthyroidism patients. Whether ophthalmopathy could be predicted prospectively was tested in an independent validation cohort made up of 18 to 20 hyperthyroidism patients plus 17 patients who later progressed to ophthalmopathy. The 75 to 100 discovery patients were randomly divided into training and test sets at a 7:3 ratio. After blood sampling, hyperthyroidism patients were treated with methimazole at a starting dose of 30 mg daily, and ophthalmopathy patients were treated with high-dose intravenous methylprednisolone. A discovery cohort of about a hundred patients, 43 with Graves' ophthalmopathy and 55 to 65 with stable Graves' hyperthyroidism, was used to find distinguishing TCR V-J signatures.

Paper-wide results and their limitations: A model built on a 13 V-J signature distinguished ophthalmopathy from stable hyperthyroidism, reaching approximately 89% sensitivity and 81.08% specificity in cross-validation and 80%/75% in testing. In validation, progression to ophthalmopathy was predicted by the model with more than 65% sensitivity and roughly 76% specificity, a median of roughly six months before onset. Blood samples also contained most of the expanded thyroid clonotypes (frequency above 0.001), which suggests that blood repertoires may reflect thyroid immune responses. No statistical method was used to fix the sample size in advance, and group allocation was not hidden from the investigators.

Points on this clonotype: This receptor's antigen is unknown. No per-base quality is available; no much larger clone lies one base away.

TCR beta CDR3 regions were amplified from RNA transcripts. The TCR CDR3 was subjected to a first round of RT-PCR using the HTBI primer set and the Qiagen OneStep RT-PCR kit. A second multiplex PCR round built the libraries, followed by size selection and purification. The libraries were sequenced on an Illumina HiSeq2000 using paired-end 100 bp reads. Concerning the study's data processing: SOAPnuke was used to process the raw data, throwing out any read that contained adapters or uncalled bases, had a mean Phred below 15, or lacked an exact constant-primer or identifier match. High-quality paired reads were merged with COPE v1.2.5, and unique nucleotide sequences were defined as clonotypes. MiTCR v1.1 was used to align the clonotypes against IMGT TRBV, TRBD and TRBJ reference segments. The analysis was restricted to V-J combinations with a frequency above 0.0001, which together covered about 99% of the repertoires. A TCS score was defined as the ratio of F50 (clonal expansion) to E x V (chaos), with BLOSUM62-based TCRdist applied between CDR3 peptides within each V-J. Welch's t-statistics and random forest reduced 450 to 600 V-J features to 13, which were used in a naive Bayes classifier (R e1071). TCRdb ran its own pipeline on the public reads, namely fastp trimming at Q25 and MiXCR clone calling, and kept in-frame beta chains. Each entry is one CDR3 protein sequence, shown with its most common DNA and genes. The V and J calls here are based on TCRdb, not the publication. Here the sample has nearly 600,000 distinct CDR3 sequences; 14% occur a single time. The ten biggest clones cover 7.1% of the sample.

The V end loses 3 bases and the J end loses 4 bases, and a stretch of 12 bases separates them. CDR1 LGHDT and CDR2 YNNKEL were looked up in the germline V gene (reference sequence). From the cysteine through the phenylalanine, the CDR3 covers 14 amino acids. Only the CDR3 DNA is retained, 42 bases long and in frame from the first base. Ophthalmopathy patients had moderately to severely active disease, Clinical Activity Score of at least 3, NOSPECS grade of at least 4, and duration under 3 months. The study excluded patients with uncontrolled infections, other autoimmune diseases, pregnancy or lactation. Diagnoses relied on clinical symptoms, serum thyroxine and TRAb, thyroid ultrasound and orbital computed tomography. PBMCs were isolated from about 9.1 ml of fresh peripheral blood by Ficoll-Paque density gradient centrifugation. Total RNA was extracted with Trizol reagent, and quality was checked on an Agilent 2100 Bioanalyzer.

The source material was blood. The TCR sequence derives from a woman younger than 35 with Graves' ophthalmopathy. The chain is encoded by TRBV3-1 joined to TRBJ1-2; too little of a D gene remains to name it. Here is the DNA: TGTGCCAGCAGCCACGAGGTGACGGCCTATGGCTACACCTTC. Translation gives CASSHEVTAYGYTF. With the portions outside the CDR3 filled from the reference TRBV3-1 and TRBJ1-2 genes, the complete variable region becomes DTAVSQTPKYLVTQMGNDKSIKCEQNLGHDTMYWYKQDSKKFLKIMFSYNNKELIINETVPNRFSPKSPDKAHLNLHINSLELGDSAVYFCASSHEVTAYGYTFGSGTRLTVV.